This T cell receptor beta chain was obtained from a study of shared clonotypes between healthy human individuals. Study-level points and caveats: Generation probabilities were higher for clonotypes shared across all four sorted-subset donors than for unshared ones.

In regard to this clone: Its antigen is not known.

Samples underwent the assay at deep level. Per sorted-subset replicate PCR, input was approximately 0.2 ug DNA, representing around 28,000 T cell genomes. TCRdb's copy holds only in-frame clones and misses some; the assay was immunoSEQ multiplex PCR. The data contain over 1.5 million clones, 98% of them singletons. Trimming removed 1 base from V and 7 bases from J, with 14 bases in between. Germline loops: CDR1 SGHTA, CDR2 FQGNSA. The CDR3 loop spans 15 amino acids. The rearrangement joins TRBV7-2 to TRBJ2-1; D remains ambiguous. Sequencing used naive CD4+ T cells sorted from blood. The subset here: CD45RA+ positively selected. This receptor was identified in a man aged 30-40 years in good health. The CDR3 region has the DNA TGTGCCAGCAGCTTAGACGTCGCACCGTTGAATGAGCAGTTCTTC. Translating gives CASSLDVAPLNEQFF.